This T cell receptor (beta chain) derives from a study of cytomegalovirus exposure and HLA in healthy donors. In the case of this clone: The antigen is not known.

With 60 Vbeta and 13 Jbeta primers, the PCR was carried out. Per the authors' pipeline: As a later analysis found, there were 80 million or so unique TCR beta chains, of which roughly 11 million were shared. Assay: immunoSEQ multiplex PCR; the TCRdb copy retains only in-frame clones and omits some. Clone size and V and J calls were adopted from that table, with D and trimming inferred from the DNA. This sample's table reports over 100,000 clones. Study conclusions and caveats: A previous analysis found most TCR beta V segments productive roughly 87% or roughly 30% of the time.

J was trimmed by 8 bases and V by 5 bases; bases with no gene match: 15. Per germline, CDR1 SGHVS and CDR2 FQNEAQ. This CDR3 region has 16 residues. The sequenced material came from PBMCs. This TCR was recovered from a woman aged 40 to 50 in good health and CMV-seropositive. The rearrangement uses TRBV7-8 and TRBJ2-7; 10 bases line up with TRBD2. This CDR3 reads CASSPTSGRAVYKQYF. DNA for the CDR3: TGTGCCAGCAGCCCGACCAGCGGGAGGGCCGTGTACAAGCAGTACTTC.